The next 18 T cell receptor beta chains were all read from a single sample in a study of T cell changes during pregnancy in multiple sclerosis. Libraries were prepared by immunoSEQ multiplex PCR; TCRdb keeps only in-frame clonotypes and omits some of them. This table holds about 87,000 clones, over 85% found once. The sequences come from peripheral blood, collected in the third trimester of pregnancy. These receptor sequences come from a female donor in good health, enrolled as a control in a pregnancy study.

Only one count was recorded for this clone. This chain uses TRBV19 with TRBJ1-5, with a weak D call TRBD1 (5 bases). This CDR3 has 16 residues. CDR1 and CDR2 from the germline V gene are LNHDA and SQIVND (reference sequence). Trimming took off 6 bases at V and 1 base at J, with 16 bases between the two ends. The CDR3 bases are TGTGCCAGTAGGAAGGGGTGGGGGGTAAGCAATCAGCCCCAGCATTTT. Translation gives CASRKGWGVSNQPQHF.

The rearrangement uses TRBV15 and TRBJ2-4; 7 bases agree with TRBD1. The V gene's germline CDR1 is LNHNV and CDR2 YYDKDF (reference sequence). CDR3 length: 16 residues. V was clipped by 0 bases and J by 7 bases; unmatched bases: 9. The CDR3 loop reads CATSRDRQGVGNIQYF. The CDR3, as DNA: TGTGCCACCAGCAGAGATCGGCAGGGGGTCGGGAACATTCAGTACTTC.

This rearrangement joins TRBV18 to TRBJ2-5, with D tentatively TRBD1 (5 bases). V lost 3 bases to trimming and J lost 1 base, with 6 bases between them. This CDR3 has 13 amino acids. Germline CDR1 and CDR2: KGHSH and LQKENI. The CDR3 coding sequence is TGTGCCAGCTCACCCGACAGCCAAGAGACCCAGTACTTC. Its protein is CASSPDSQETQYF.

The CDR3 sequence: CASSVSQGRRVDEQYF. CDR3 in DNA: TGTGCCAGCAGCGTATCTCAAGGGCGCAGGGTCGACGAGCAGTACTTC. The V and J genes are TRBV9 and TRBJ2-7, with TRBD1 as a possible D gene (5 bases). This CDR3 contains 16 residues. Germline CDR1 reads SGDLS; CDR2 reads YYNGEE. V was clipped by 1 base and J by 5 bases, with 19 bases between them.

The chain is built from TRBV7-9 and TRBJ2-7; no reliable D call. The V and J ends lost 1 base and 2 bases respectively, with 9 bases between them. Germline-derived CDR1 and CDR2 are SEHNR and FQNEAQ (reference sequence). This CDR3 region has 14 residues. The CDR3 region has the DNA TGTGCCAGCAGCTTAGATGTCAGAACCTACGAGCAGTACTTC. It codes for CASSLDVRTYEQYF.

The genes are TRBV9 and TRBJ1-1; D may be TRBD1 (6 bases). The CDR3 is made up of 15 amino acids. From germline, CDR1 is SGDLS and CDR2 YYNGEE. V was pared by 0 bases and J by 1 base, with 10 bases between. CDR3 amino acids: CASSVGGHPNTEAFF. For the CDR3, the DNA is TGTGCCAGCAGCGTAGGGGGACACCCGAACACTGAAGCTTTCTTT.

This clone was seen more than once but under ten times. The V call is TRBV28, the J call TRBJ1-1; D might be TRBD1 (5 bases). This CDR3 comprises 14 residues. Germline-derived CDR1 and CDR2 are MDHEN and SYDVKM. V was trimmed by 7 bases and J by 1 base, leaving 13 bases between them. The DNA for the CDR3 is TGTGCCAGCACCTCACGAAGGGGGAACACTGAAGCTTTCTTT. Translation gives CASTSRRGNTEAFF.

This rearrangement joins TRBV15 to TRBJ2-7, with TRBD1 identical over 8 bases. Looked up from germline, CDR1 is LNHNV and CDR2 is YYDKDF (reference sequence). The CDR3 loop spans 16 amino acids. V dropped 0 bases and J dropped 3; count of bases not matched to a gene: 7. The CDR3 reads CATSRDMTGASYEQYF. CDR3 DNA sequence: TGTGCCACCAGCAGAGATATGACAGGGGCAAGCTACGAGCAGTACTTC.

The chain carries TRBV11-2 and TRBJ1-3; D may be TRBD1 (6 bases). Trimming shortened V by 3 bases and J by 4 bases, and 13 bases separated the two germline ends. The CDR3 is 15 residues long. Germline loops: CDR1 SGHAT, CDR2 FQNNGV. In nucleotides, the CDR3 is TGTGCCAGCAGCTTGGGAGGGGGGCAAGGAAACACCATATATTTT. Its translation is CASSLGGGQGNTIYF.

CDR3 in DNA: TGTGCCACCAGCAGAGGACCAGGGGGGAGAACCGGGGAGCTGTTTTTT. Its translation is CATSRGPGGRTGELFF. The chain has TRBV15 and TRBJ2-2; TRBD1 might be the D (7 bases). The V gene lost 1 base and the J gene lost 5 bases, with 14 bases spanning the gap. This CDR3 spans 16 amino acids. Germline V gene lookup returns CDR1 LNHNV and CDR2 YYDKDF (reference sequence).

CDR3 in DNA: TGCGCCAGCACCGACTGGAGGCTAGCGGGATTTCTATTTCTAAGCACAGATACGCAGTATTTT. Translation gives CASTDWRLAGFLFLSTDTQYF. The chain carries TRBV5-1 and TRBJ2-3; 9 nucleotides line up with TRBD2. The CDR3 sequence is 21 residues long. Trimming took 6 bases from V and 0 from J; bases not matched to a gene: 23. CDR1 is SGHRS, CDR2 YFSETQ, per germline.

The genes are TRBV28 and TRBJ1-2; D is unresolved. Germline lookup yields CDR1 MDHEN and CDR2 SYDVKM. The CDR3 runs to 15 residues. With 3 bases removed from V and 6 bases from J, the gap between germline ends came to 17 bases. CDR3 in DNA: TGTGCCAGCAGTTTTTATTCCCCGACATCTCATGGCTACACCTTC. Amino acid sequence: CASSFYSPTSHGYTF.

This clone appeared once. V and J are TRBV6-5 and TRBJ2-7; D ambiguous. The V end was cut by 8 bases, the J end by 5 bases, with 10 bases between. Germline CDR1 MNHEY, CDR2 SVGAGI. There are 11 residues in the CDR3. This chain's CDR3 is CASERGDEQYF. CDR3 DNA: TGTGCCAGCGAAAGAGGCGACGAGCAGTACTTC.

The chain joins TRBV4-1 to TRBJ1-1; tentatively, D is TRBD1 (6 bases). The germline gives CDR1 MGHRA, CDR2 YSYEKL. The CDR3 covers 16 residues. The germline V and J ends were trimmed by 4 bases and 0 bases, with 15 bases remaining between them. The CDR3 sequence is CASSRTLQGLNTEAFF. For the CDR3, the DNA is TGCGCCAGCAGCCGCACCTTACAGGGCCTGAACACTGAAGCTTTCTTT.

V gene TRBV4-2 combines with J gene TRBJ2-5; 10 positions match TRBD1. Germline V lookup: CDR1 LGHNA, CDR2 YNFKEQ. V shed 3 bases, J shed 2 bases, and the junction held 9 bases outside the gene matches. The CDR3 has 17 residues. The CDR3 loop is CASSQALWTGGQETQYF. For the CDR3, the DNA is TGTGCCAGCAGCCAGGCCCTTTGGACAGGGGGGCAAGAGACCCAGTACTTC.

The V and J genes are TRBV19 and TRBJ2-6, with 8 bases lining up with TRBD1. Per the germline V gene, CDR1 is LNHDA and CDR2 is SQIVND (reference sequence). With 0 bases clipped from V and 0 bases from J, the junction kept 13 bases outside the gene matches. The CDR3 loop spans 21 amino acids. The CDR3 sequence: CASSIDGTDRDRSSGANVLTF. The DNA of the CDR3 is TGTGCCAGTAGTATAGATGGGACCGACCGGGACAGGAGCTCTGGGGCCAACGTCCTGACTTTC.

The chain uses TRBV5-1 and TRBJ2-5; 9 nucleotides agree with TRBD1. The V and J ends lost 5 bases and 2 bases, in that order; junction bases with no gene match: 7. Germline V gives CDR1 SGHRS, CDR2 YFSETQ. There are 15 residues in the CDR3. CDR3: CASRKVTGGQETQYF. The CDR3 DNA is TGCGCCAGCAGGAAAGTGACAGGGGGTCAAGAGACCCAGTACTTC.

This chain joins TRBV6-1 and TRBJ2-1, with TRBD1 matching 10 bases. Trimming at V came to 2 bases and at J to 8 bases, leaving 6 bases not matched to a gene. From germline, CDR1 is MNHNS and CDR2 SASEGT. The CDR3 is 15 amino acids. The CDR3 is CASSEPGQGVYEQFF. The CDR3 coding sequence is TGTGCCAGCAGTGAACCAGGACAGGGGGTCTATGAGCAGTTCTTC.